This T cell receptor beta chain was identified in a study of T cells after yellow fever vaccination. Study-level background: Low-cell-number fractions underwent preparation using SMART-Seq v4 Ultra Low Input. Study-level points and caveats: The presence of abundant clonotypes contaminating from the bulk population was possible in FACS-sorted repertoires.

Synthesis of TCR cDNA relied on 5'RACE template switching, which attached a universal primer site and UMIs. TCRdb passed the 5' RACE reads through MiXCR, listing each CDR3 protein once. The table includes approximately 550,000 distinct CDR3 sequences, 13% detected once. The V end lost 0 bases, the J end lost 0 bases, and 9 bases lay between the germline ends. The length of the CDR3 is 14 residues. Germline loops: CDR1 GTSNPN, CDR2 SVGIG (reference sequence). This clonotype was seen a few times. Its antigen is not identified. Sequenced here: PBMCs, sampled on the day of the yellow fever booster vaccination. The genes are TRBV30 and TRBJ2-7, with D perhaps given as TRBD1 or TRBD2 (5 bases each). This TCR derives from a man aged 25-40 years who received the YFV17D yellow fever vaccine. The CDR3 loop reads CAWSVRGVSYEQYF. The DNA of the CDR3 is TGTGCCTGGAGTGTACGAGGGGTCTCCTACGAGCAGTACTTC. Full variable domain (remainder filled in from reference TRBV30 and TRBJ2-7): SQTIHQWPATLVQPVGSPLSLECTVEGTSNPNLYWYRQAAGRGLQLLFYSVGIGQISSEVPQNLSASRPQDRQFILSSKKLLLSDSGFYLCAWSVRGVSYEQYFGPGTRLTVT.